Below, 15 T cell receptor beta chains from the same sample are listed, as sequenced in a study of T cells in Graves' hyperthyroidism and ophthalmopathy. RNA transcripts were the template for amplifying TCR beta CDR3 regions. TCR CDR3 underwent first-round RT-PCR with the HTBI primer set. MiXCR was run by TCRdb on the multiplex PCR reads, yielding one entry per CDR3 protein. The sample holds roughly 300,000 distinct CDR3 sequences, about 25% seen once. Sequencing was carried out using blood. The origin of the receptors is a man aged 40-50 years with Graves' hyperthyroidism that later progressed to Graves' ophthalmopathy.

This clonotype was found many times. The rearrangement uses TRBV27 and TRBJ2-7; 15 bases line up with TRBD2. Germline V gene lookup returns CDR1 MNHEY and CDR2 SMNVEV (reference sequence). The CDR3 is 19 amino acids. J was trimmed by 1 base and V by 5 bases; bases with no gene match: 12. DNA of the CDR3: TGTGCCAGCAGTAAGGAAGGGACTAGCGGGAGGTTGCTTTCCTACGAGCAGTACTTC. It encodes CASSKEGTSGRLLSYEQYF.

This clonotype was seen at least ten times. This chain connects TRBV29-1 to TRBJ2-7, with 7 nucleotides matching TRBD1. The trim removed 6 bases at V and 1 base at J, leaving 3 bases unmatched. Germline values: CDR1 SQVTM, CDR2 ANQGSEA. The CDR3 totals 12 residues. This CDR3 reads CSVGQRSYEQYF. The CDR3 coding sequence is TGCAGCGTGGGACAGAGATCCTACGAGCAGTACTTC.

The chain carries TRBV7-3 and TRBJ2-2; 10 bases match TRBD2. V trimming: 5 bases; J trimming: 1 base; junction bases outside the gene matches: 1. Germline CDR1 is SGHTA and CDR2 is FQGTGA. CDR3 length: 15 residues. The DNA for the CDR3 is TGTGCCAGCAGCCTAGCGGGAGTGAACACCGGGGAGCTGTTTTTT. Protein sequence: CASSLAGVNTGELFF. Based on the CDR3 plus reference TRBV7-3 and TRBJ2-2, the full variable domain is GAGVSQTPSNKVTEKGKYVELRCDPISGHTALYWYRQSLGQGPEFLIYFQGTGAADDSGLPNDRFFAVRPEGSVSTLKIQRTERGDSAVYLCASSLAGVNTGELFFGEGSRLTVL.

This clonotype was recorded at least ten times. V gene TRBV2 combines with J gene TRBJ1-1; D is possibly TRBD1 (5 bases). Germline-derived CDR1 and CDR2 are SNHLY and FYNNEI. Trimming pared 3 bases from V and 3 bases from J, leaving 20 bases between. The CDR3 is 17 amino acids. The chain's CDR3 is CASSEGIPRGPDTEAFF. The CDR3 DNA follows: TGTGCCAGCAGTGAGGGAATCCCGAGGGGCCCCGACACTGAAGCTTTCTTT.

In this sample, this clonotype turned up many times. This chain links TRBV25-1 with TRBJ1-1; perhaps TRBD1 as D (5 bases). Germline values: CDR1 MGHDK, CDR2 SYGVNS. There are 12 residues in the CDR3. Trimming removed 6 bases from V and 6 bases from J, with 11 bases in between. CDR3 loop: CASRSQGSEAFF. CDR3 nucleotide sequence: TGTGCCAGCAGAAGTCAGGGATCTGAAGCTTTCTTT. Filled out from reference TRBV25-1 and TRBJ1-1, the complete variable domain reads EADIYQTPRYLVIGTGKKITLECSQTMGHDKMYWYQQDPGMELHLIHYSYGVNSTEKGDLSSESTVSRIRTEHFPLTLESARPSHTSQYLCASRSQGSEAFFGQGTRLTVV.

In its sample, this clonotype was seen many times. The gene calls are TRBV5-1 and TRBJ1-2; possibly TRBD1 for D (5 bases). Germline V CDR1 and CDR2: SGHRS, YFSETQ. The CDR3 is 15 amino acids. V was pared by 0 bases and J by 1 base, with 10 bases between. CDR3 nucleotide sequence: TGCGCCAGCAGCTTGGGGCAGGGTCGTAACTATGGCTACACCTTC. This translates into CASSLGQGRNYGYTF.

This clonotype was counted ten times or more. The chain employs TRBV6-1 and TRBJ1-5; D uncertain. Germline CDR1 reads MNHNS; CDR2 reads SASEGT. This CDR3 has 11 residues. The CDR3 sequence is CARSGNQPQHF. In nucleotides, the CDR3 is TGTGCTCGTTCTGGGAATCAGCCCCAGCATTTT.

Many counts were recorded for this clonotype. The chain recombines TRBV28 with TRBJ2-7; D is unclear. Germline V gene data show CDR1 as MDHEN and CDR2 as SYDVKM. V dropped 9 bases and J dropped 6 bases, with 18 bases sitting between them. This CDR3 comprises 13 residues. The DNA of the CDR3 is TGTGCCAGTATCGGCCAGGTGGGGTCCGAGCAGTACTTC. Amino acids: CASIGQVGSEQYF.

This chain uses TRBV30 with TRBJ1-2; D is unresolved. The V gene's germline CDR1 is GTSNPN and CDR2 SVGIG (reference sequence). The CDR3 runs 12 residues. Trimming stripped 7 bases from V and 8 bases from J, with 17 bases between. As DNA, the CDR3 is TGTGCCTCCTACGCCACATCGTGGGGCTACACCTTC. It translates to CASYATSWGYTF.

The chain uses TRBV6-5 and TRBJ1-2; 9 positions match TRBD1. The CDR3 runs 16 residues. Germline V gene data show CDR1 as MNHEY and CDR2 as SVGAGI. After removal of 2 bases from V and 3 bases from J, the junction contained 7 bases not matched to a gene. The CDR3 sequence is CASSYGQGRVDYGYTF. The CDR3 region has the DNA TGTGCCAGCAGTTACGGACAGGGGCGTGTTGACTATGGCTACACCTTC.

In its sample, this clonotype was seen many times. V is TRBV4-2 and J is TRBJ2-4; D is unclear. The CDR3 spans 15 residues. Germline assignment: CDR1 LGHNA and CDR2 YNFKEQ. V was pared by 1 base and J by 0 bases, with 7 bases between. The CDR3 loop reads CASSQGHSAKNIQYF. Written as DNA, the CDR3 is TGTGCCAGCAGCCAAGGGCATTCAGCCAAAAACATTCAGTACTTC.

This clonotype is labeled medium-sized. The rearrangement links TRBV29-1 to TRBJ1-5; D not resolved. Trimming removed 4 bases from V and 0 bases from J, with 7 bases in between. CDR3 length equals 13 residues. From germline, CDR1 is SQVTM and CDR2 ANQGSEA. CDR3 sequence: CSVAAGSNQPQHF. DNA for the CDR3: TGCAGCGTTGCGGCGGGTAGCAATCAGCCCCAGCATTTT.

This clonotype was detected ten times or more. The gene calls are TRBV5-1 and TRBJ1-1; D gene uncertain. The CDR3 length is 15 residues. The V end lost 0 bases, the J end lost 1 base, and 10 bases lay between the germline ends. Germline lookup yields CDR1 SGHRS and CDR2 YFSETQ. The CDR3 sequence: CASSLEGQPNTEAFF. In nucleotides, the CDR3 is TGCGCCAGCAGCTTGGAAGGCCAACCGAACACTGAAGCTTTCTTT.

Worth noting for this clonotype: Because it lacks the conserved phenylalanine or tryptophan at the end, this CDR3 is likely a read error. The DNA is left out, because the CDR3 cannot be placed on it with certainty; the CDR3 is given as TCRdb lists it. V usage is TRBV6-4 and J usage is TRBJ1-1; the D call TRBD1 from the table was never checked on the DNA. The CDR3 extends over 8 residues, inclusive of both ends. Germline CDR1 reads MRHNA; CDR2 reads SNTAGT. The CDR3: CASSPQGR.

The table lists this clonotype with many counts. This chain uses TRBV27 with TRBJ2-2; 8 bases are shared with TRBD2. The CDR3 runs to 16 residues. The J segment lost 4 bases and the V segment lost 1 base, leaving 5 bases of the junction unmatched. Germline-derived CDR1 and CDR2 are MNHEY and SMNVEV (reference sequence). DNA for the CDR3: TGTGCCAGCAGTTTATTCGGGGGGGCTACCACCGGGGAGCTGTTTTTT. Protein sequence: CASSLFGGATTGELFF.